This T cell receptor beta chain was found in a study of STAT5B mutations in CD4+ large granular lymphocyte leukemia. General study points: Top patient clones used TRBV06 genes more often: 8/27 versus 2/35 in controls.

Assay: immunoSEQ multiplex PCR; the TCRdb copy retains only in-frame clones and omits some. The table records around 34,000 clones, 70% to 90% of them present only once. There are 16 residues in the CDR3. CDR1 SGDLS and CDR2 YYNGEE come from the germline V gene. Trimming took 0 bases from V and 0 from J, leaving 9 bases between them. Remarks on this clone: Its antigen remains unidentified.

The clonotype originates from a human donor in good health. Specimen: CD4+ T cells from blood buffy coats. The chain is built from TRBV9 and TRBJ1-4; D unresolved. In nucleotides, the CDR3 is TGTGCCAGCAGCGTAGGGGGAGTTTCAACTAATGAAAAACTGTTTTTT. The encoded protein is CASSVGGVSTNEKLFF.